Below are 11 T cell receptor beta chains sequenced from a single sample in a study of T cells in Graves' hyperthyroidism and ophthalmopathy. TCR beta CDR3 regions were amplified from RNA transcripts. Primed by the HTBI set, a first-round RT-PCR was run on the TCR CDR3. Each CDR3 protein gets one entry after TCRdb re-called the multiplex PCR reads with MiXCR. The data contain more than 300,000 distinct CDR3 sequences, about 18% of them singletons. Input material: blood. Source of these receptors: a woman aged 25 to 45 with Graves' hyperthyroidism that later progressed to Graves' ophthalmopathy.

This clonotype was seen at least ten times. V and J are TRBV6-1 and TRBJ2-7, with 16 bases lining up with TRBD2. The CDR3 covers 18 residues. CDR1 is MNHNS and CDR2 is SASEGT in the germline V gene. Trimming removed 5 bases from V and 3 bases from J; junction bases left unmatched: 10. The CDR3 spells CASSPGTSGRAPSYEQYF. DNA for the CDR3: TGTGCCAGCAGTCCCGGGACTAGCGGGAGGGCCCCTAGCTACGAGCAGTACTTC.

The rearrangement joins TRBV12-5 to TRBJ2-1, with TRBD2 matching over 15 bases. Looked up from germline, CDR1 is LGHNT and CDR2 is FRNRAP. CDR3 length: 23 amino acids. V was clipped by 4 bases and J by 0 bases; unmatched bases: 19. The CDR3 region has the DNA TGTGCTAGTGGTTCTACAGGGACCCCTTGGACTAGCGGGAGGGAGGGCTCCTACAATGAGCAGTTCTTC. As protein: CASGSTGTPWTSGREGSYNEQFF.

This clonotype was detected once. Possible read error: a much larger clone is one base away. J is TRBJ2-2 and V is TRBV30; 12 nucleotides agree with TRBD1. Per the germline V gene, CDR1 is GTSNPN and CDR2 is SVGIG (reference sequence). The CDR3 has 12 residues. The CDR3: CAGGQGARDLFF. DNA of the CDR3: TGTGCCGGGGGACAGGGGGCTCGGGACCTGTTTTTT.

The table lists this clonotype with a few counts. The junction does not match germline at one end; this may be a read error. CDR3 coding DNA: TGTGCCAGCACGCATTTTAGGGGTCCTGGAAGCACCATATATTTT. Its translation: CASTHFRGPGSTIYF. The V call is TRBV11-2, the J call TRBJ1-3, with D possibly matching TRBD1 (5 bases). The CDR3 loop spans 15 amino acids. Per the germline V gene, CDR1 is SGHAT and CDR2 is FQNNGV.

This clonotype was seen at least ten times. The chain couples TRBV11-2 to TRBJ2-7, with 8 bases lining up with TRBD1. CDR3 length: 15 residues. Germline V lookup: CDR1 SGHAT, CDR2 FQNNGV. With V trimmed by 1 base and J by 2 bases, 4 bases remained unmatched. The CDR3 region is CASSLAAGQAYEQYF. DNA of the CDR3: TGTGCCAGCAGCTTAGCGGCGGGACAGGCCTACGAGCAGTACTTC.

This clonotype was observed a few times. A read error may explain this, as a much larger clone is one base away. This chain links TRBV30 with TRBJ2-2, with 10 bases identical to TRBD2. The CDR3 is made up of 15 amino acids. Germline values: CDR1 GTSNPN, CDR2 SVGIG (reference sequence). The CDR3 DNA sequence: TGTGCCTGGAGCCCCGCTAGCGGGAGAACCGGGGAGCTGCTTTTT. Translating it yields CAWSPASGRTGELLF.

This clonotype appeared many times. The V call is TRBV11-2, the J call TRBJ1-6; TRBD1 is a possible D gene (6 bases). V lost 0 bases, J lost 7 bases, and 16 bases lay in between. The CDR3 extends over 17 amino acids. Germline-derived CDR1 and CDR2 are SGHAT and FQNNGV. CDR3: CASSLDRVGGQNSPLHF. The CDR3, as DNA: TGTGCCAGCAGCTTAGATCGGGTTGGGGGCCAGAATTCACCCCTCCACTTT.

The chain uses TRBV6-1 and TRBJ2-3; 7 bases line up with TRBD2. CDR3 length equals 14 residues. Per the germline V gene, CDR1 is MNHNS and CDR2 is SASEGT. J was trimmed by 0 bases and V by 7 bases; bases with no gene match: 4. The CDR3 is CASTVLASTDTQYF. The CDR3 region has the DNA TGTGCCAGCACCGTACTAGCGAGCACAGATACGCAGTATTTT.

The table lists this clonotype with many counts. The V gene is TRBV12-3 or TRBV12-4, the J gene TRBJ1-2; D call uncertain. The CDR3 extends over 14 amino acids. V lost 5 bases, J lost 5 bases, and 15 bases lay in between. CDR3 in DNA: TGTGCCAGCAGTCATATTGAACGATATTATGGCTACACCTTC. Protein: CASSHIERYYGYTF.

This clonotype was counted a few times. V is TRBV7-2 and J is TRBJ1-4, with 9 bases that match TRBD1. CDR1 is SGHTA, CDR2 FQGNSA, per germline. Germline trimming cut 3 bases from V and 8 bases from J; bases unmatched to any gene: 7. The CDR3 totals 15 residues. The chain's CDR3 is CASSFLGTGIEKLFF. Here the CDR3 DNA reads TGTGCCAGCAGCTTTCTAGGGACAGGGATAGAAAAACTGTTTTTT.

This clonotype was detected only a few times. The chain is built from TRBV14 and TRBJ2-7; D possibly matches TRBD1 or TRBD2 (5 bases each). Germline V gives CDR1 SGHDN, CDR2 FVKESK. CDR3 length equals 15 residues. V dropped 3 bases and J dropped 3 bases, with 15 bases sitting between them. The CDR3 spells CASSQSFEGIYEQYF. The CDR3 coding sequence is TGTGCCAGCAGCCAGTCCTTCGAGGGGATCTACGAGCAGTACTTC.